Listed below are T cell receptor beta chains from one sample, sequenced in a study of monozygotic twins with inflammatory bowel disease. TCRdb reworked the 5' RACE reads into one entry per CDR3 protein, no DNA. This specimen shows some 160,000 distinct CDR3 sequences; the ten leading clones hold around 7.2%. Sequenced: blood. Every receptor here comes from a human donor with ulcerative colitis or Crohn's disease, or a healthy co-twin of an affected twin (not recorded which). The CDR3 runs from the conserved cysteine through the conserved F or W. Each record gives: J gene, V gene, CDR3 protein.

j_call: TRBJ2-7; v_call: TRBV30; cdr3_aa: CAWSFPWGTATYEQYF
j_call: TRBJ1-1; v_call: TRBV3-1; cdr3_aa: CASSRAGTEAFF
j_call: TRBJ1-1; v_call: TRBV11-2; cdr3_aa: CASSSDSTEAFF
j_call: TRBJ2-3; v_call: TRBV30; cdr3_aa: CAWSVVRADTQYF
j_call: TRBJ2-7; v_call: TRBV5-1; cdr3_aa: CASSLAGRGAYEQYF
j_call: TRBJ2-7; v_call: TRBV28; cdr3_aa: CASSTAGQLYEQYF
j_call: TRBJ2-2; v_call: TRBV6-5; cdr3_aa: CASSYSRDYGELFF
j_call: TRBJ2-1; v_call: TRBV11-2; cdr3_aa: CASSPAGGTGGTREQFF
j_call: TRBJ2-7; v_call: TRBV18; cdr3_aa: CASSPGPYYEQYF
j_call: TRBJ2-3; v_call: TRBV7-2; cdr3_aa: CASSLGRLAGGFTDTQYF
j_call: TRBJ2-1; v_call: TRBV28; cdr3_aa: CASSSLSGRAHNEQFF
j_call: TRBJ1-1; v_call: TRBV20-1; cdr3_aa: CSVKSRVFSTEAFF
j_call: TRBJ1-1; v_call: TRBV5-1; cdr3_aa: CASSSGLLNTEAFF
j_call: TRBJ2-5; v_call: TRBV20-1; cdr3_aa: CSAQGRTDDQETQYF
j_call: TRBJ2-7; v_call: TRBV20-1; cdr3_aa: CSAARQFLTTYEQYF
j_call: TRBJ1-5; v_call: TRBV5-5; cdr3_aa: CASSDDRGRNQPQHF
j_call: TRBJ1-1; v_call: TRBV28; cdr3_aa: CAALQRVTEAFF
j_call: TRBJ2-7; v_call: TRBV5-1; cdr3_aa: CASSETGSSYEQYF
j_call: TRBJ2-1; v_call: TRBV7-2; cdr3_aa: CASSLPGTGYNEQFF
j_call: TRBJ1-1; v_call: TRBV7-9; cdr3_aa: CASSSTGTPLNTEAFF
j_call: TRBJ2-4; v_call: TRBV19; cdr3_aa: CASSFLAKNIQYF
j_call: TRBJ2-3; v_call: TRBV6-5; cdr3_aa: CASSLLESTSTDTQYF
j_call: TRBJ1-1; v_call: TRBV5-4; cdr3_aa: CASSPRLGVSTEAFF
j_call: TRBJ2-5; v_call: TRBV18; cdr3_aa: CASSPPERGIQETQYF
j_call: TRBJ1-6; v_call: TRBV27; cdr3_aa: CASSPIGARGGSPLHF
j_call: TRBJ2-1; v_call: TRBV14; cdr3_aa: CASSQWVGGVDNEQFF
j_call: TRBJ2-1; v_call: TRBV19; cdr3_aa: CASSIFSEPKQFF
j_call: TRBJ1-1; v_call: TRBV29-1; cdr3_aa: CSVGQGSGYSFF
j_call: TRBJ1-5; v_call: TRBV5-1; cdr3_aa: CASSLGQGIEPQHF
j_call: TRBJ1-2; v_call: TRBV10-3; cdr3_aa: CAIRTGTGLYGYTF
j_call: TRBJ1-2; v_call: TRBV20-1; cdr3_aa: CSARVPSIGYTF
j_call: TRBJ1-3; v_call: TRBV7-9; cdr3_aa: CASMLQGGSHTIYF
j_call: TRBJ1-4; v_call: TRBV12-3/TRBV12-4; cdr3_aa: CASAPLGQGAGGLFF
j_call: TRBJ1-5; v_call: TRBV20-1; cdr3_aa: CSATDLSNQPQHF
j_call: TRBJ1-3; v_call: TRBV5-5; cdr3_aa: CASSLDRASGNTIYF
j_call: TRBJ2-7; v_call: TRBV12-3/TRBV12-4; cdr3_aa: CASSLSAGGPYEQYF
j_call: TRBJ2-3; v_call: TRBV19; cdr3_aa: CASSGSVDFTDTQYF
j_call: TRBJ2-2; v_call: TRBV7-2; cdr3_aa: CASSLRASFTGELFF
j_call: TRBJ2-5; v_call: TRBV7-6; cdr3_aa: CASSLAGAVQETQYF
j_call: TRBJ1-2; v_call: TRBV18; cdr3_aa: CASSPGTGGGYTF
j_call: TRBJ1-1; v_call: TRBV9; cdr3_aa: CASSVTGGNTEAFF
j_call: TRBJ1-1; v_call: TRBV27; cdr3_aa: CASSLRGTGLTEAFF
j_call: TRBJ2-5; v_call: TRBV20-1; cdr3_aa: CSARDGAGGRETQYF
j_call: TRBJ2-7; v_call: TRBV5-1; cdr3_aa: CASALGGTYEQYF
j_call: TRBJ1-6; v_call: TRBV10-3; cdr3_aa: CAISTGSVSPLHF
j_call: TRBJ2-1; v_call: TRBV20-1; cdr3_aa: CSARVASSYNEQFF
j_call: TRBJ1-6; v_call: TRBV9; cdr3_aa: CASSSRGGFYNSPLHF
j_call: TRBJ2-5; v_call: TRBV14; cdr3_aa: CASSRPLAGQETQYF